The clone carrying this T cell receptor beta chain is a singleton in its sample. Recovered Cohort 3 donors showed two negative PCRs, clearance, or symptom resolution. This specimen comes from a study of blood T cell repertoires in COVID-19. At the level of the study: Italy, Spain and the United States were the sources of the convalescent and acute COVID-19 samples.

Assay used: immunoSEQ multiplex PCR; TCRdb lists only in-frame clones, some missing. There are fewer than 250,000 clones in the sample; 84% occur only once, and under 2% lies in the top ten. V shed 5 bases and J 0 bases; nucleotides not matched to a gene: 8. The CDR3 covers 17 residues. CDR1 and CDR2 from the germline V gene are ENHRY and SYGVKD. The material sequenced was PBMCs or T cells enriched from blood (not recorded which). The source is a man in his 60s who had recovered from COVID-19. The chain recombines TRBV10-3 with TRBJ2-2; 8 positions match TRBD1. The CDR3 DNA reads TGTGCCATCAGTCCTGACAGGGGACATACGAACACCGGGGAGCTGTTTTTT. Translated: CAISPDRGHTNTGELFF.